This TCR beta chain was observed in a study of regulatory T cells in long-lasting Graves disease. Broader study findings: Sharing of public clonotypes was greater in persistent patients (about 2,700) than in new patients (roughly 970). Persistent cases of Graves' showed reduced TCR diversity relative to newly diagnosed patients. When disease was persistent, TRBV28, TRBJ1-2 and TRBJ2-5 were the favored segments.

This clonotype was picked up a small number of times. Its antigen is currently unknown. Time point noted: persistent/refractory GD, antithyroid drugs over 5 years with positive TRAb. Construction of the TCR library relied on RNA isolated from PBMCs. An endocrinology department in Xi'an, China, recruited the patients. Sequencing libraries for TCR beta were prepared with iRepertoire HTBI primers and Arm-PCR of CDR3 regions. TCRdb re-derived calls from the multiplex PCR reads in MiXCR, one entry per CDR3 protein. The top ten hold approximately 26% of the sample, which has about 450,000 distinct CDR3 sequences, around 20% seen once. The CDR3 loop spans 17 amino acids. From germline, CDR1 is SGHRS and CDR2 YFSETQ. Trimming removed 5 bases at V and 5 bases at J, with 26 bases between.

The sequencing here drew on peripheral blood mononuclear cells (PBMCs), taken when the disease was refractory, from a patient treated with antithyroid drugs. The V gene is TRBV5-1, the J gene TRBJ2-7; TRBD1 or TRBD2 may be the D gene (5 bases each). The source is a female donor with Graves disease. CDR3 loop: CASRYDRDGLGKDEQYF. The CDR3, as DNA: TGCGCCAGCAGATACGACCGGGACGGCCTTGGGAAGGACGAGCAGTACTTC.